This T cell receptor (beta chain) comes out of a study of OX40 agonist ivuxolimab in advanced cancers. Whole-study context: As their treatment, patients were administered ivuxolimab, an agonistic anti-OX40 (CD134) antibody.

Assay used: immunoSEQ multiplex PCR; TCRdb lists only in-frame clones, some missing. This sample has approximately 89,000 clones, with around nine tenths found just once. Any history of autoimmune disease or systemic immunosuppression disqualified patients. The study sampled blood at baseline, cycle 4 day 1, and cycle 7 day 1. Concerning this clone itself: The antigen remains undetermined.

Germline CDR1 and CDR2: MNHNS and SASEGT. The V end was cut by 8 bases, the J end by 0 bases, with 14 bases between. This CDR3 contains 14 residues. General study points: Antigen specificity remained undetermined for the expanded peripheral T cells.

This chain links TRBV6-1 with TRBJ2-7, with a weak D call TRBD1 (6 bases). The receptor comes from an adult with an advanced solid tumor such as melanoma, head and neck, liver or kidney cancer. The sequenced sample was CD4+ or CD8+ T cells sorted from blood, obtained in a trial of the OX40 agonist ivuxolimab. This chain's CDR3 is CASETGTSSYEQYF. CDR3 coding DNA: TGTGCCAGCGAAACCGGGACAAGCTCCTACGAGCAGTACTTC.